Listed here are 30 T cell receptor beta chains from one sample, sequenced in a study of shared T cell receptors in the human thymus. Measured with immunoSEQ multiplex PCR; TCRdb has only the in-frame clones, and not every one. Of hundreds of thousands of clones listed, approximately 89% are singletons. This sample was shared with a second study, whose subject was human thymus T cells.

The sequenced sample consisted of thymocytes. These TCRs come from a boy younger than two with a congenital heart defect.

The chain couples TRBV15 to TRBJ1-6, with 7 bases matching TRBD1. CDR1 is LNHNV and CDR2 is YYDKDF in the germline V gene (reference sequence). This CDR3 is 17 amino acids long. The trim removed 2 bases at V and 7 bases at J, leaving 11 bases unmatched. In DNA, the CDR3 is TGTGCCACCAGCAGAAATAACAGGGGTTTACGGAATTCACCCCTCCACTTT. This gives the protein CATSRNNRGLRNSPLHF.

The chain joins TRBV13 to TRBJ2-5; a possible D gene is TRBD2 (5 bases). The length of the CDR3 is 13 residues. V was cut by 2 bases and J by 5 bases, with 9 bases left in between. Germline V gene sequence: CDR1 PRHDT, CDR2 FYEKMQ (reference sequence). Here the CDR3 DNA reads TGTGCCAGCAGCTTATCTAGGAGGGAGACCCAGTACTTC. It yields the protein CASSLSRRETQYF.

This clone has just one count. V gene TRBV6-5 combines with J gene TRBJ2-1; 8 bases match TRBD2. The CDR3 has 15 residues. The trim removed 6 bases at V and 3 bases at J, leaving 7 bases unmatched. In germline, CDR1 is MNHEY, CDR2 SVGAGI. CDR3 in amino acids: CASSSIAGSYNEQFF. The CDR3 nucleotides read TGTGCCAGCAGCTCCATAGCGGGGAGCTACAATGAGCAGTTCTTC.

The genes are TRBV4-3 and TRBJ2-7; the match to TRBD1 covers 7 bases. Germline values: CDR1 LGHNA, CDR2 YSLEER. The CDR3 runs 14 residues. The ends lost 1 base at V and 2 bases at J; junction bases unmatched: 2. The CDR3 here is CASSQVGQAYEQYF. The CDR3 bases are TGCGCCAGCAGCCAAGTCGGACAGGCCTACGAGCAGTACTTC.

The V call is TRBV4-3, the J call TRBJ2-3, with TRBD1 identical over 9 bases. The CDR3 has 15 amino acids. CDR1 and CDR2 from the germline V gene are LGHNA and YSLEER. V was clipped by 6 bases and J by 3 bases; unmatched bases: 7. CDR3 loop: CASRPGQGGTDTQYF. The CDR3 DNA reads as TGCGCCAGCAGGCCGGGACAGGGAGGTACAGATACGCAGTATTTT.

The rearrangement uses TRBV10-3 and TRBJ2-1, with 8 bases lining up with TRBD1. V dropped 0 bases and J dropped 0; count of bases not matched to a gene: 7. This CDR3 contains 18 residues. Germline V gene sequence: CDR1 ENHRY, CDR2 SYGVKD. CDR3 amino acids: CAISESQKGQGSYNEQFF. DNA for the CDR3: TGTGCCATCAGTGAGTCGCAAAAAGGACAGGGCTCCTACAATGAGCAGTTCTTC.

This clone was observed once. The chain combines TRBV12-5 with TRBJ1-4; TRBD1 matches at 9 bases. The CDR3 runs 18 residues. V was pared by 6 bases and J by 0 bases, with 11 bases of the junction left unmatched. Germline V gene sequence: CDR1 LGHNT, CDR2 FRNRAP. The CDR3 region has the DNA TGTGCTAGTGGCCACAGGACAGGGGCGCGAGCAACTAATGAAAAACTGTTTTTT. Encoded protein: CASGHRTGARATNEKLFF.

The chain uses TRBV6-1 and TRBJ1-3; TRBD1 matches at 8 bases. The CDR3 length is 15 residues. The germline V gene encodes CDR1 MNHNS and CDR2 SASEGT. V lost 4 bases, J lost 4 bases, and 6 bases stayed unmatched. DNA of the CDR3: TGTGCCAGCAGTGGTACGACAGGGGAAGGAAACACCATATATTTT. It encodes CASSGTTGEGNTIYF.

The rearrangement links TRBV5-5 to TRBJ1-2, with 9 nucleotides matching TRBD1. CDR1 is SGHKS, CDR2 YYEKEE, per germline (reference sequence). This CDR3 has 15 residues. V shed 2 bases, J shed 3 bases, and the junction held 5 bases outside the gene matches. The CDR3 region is CASSLGTGIDYGYTF. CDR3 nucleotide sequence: TGTGCCAGCAGCTTAGGGACAGGGATTGACTATGGCTACACCTTC.

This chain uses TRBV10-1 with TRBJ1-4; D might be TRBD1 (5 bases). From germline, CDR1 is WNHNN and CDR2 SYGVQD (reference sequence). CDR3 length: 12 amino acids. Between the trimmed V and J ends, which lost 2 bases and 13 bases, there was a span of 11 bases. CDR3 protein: CASSEPREGLFF. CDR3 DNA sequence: TGCGCCAGCAGTGAGCCCAGGGAGGGACTGTTTTTT.

Here the CDR3 reads CASSGAEWWGETQYF. For the CDR3, the DNA is TGTGCCAGCAGCGGGGCTGAATGGTGGGGAGAGACCCAGTACTTC. The J gene is TRBJ2-5, the V gene TRBV5-6; the D gene is possibly TRBD1 (5 bases). The CDR3 is made up of 15 amino acids. The germline gives CDR1 SGHDT, CDR2 YYEEEE. The V end was cut by 4 bases, the J end by 4 bases, with 17 bases between.

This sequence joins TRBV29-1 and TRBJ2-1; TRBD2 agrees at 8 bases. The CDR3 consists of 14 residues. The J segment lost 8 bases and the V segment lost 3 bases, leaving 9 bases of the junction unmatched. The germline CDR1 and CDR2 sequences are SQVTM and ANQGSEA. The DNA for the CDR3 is TGCAGCGTTGATTTCGGCGGGAGGTTCTATGAGCAGTTCTTC. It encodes CSVDFGGRFYEQFF.

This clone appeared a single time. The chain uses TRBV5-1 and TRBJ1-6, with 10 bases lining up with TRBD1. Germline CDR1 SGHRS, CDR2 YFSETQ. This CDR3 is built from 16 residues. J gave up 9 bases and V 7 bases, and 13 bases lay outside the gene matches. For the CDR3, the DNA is TGCGCCAGCGGCCCTAAAGACGGACAGGGGGGTTCACCCCTCCACTTT. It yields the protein CASGPKDGQGGSPLHF.

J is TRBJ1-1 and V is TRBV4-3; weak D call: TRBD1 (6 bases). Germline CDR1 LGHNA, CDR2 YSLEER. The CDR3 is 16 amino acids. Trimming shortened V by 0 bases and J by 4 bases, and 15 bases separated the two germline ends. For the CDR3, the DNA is TGCGCCAGCAGCCAAGAGCCAGGGGTAAGAGGCACTGAAGCTTTCTTT. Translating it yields CASSQEPGVRGTEAFF.

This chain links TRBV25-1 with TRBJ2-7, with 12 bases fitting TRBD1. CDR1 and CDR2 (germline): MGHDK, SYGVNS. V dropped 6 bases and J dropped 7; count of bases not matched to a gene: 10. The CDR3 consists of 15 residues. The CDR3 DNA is TGTGCCAGCAGAGGTTGGGACAGGGGGCTGGGTGAGCAGTACTTC. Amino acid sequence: CASRGWDRGLGEQYF.

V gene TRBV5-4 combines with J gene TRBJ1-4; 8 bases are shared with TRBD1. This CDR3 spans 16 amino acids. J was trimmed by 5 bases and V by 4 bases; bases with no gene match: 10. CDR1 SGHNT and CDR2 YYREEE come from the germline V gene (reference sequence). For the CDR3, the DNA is TGTGCCAGCAGCGAACTCGATGACAGGGGAAATGAAAAACTGTTTTTT. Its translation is CASSELDDRGNEKLFF. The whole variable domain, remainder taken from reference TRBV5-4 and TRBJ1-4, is ETGVTQSPTHLIKTRGQQVTLRCSSQSGHNTVSWYQQALGQGPQFIFQYYREEENGRGNFPPRFSGLQFPNYSSELNVNALELDDSALYLCASSELDDRGNEKLFFGSGTQLSVL.

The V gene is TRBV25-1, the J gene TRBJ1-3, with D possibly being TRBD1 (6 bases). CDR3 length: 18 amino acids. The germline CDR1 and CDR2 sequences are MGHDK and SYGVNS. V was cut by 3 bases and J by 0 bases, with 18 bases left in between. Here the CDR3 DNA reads TGTGCCAGCAGTGAGATGACGGGACACCGGAGCTCTGGAAACACCATATATTTT. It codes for CASSEMTGHRSSGNTIYF.

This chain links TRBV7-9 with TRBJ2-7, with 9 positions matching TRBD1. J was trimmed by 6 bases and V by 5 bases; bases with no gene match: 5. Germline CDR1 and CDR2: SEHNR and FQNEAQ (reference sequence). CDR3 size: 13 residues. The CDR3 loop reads CASSPSDRGEQYF. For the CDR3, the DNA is TGTGCCAGCAGCCCATCGGACAGGGGCGAGCAGTACTTC.

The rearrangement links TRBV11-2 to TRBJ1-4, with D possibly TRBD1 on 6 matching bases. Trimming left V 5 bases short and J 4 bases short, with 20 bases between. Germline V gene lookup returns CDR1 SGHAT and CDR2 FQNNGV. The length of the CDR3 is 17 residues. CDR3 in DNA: TGTGCCAGCAGCCCGCCCAACCAGAGACAGGATAATGAAAAACTGTTTTTT. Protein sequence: CASSPPNQRQDNEKLFF.

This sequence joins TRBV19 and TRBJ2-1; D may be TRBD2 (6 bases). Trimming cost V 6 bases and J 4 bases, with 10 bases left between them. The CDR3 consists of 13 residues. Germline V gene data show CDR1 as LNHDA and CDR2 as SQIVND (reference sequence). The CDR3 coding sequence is TGTGCCAGTAGATCGGGACTTTACAATGAGCAGTTCTTC. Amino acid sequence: CASRSGLYNEQFF. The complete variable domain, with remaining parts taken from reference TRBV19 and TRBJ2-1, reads DGGITQSPKYLFRKEGQNVTLSCEQNLNHDAMYWYRQDPGQGLRLIYYSQIVNDFQKGDIAEGYSVSREKKESFPLTVTSAQKNPTAFYLCASRSGLYNEQFFGPGTRLTVL.

The CDR3 loop is CASSAVSGEMNSPLHF. The CDR3 nucleotides read TGTGCCAGCAGTGCCGTCTCGGGGGAGATGAATTCACCCCTCCACTTT. The rearrangement joins TRBV25-1 to TRBJ1-6, with D perhaps TRBD1 (5 bases). Trimming removed 4 bases from V and 7 bases from J, with 17 bases in between. The V gene's germline CDR1 is MGHDK and CDR2 SYGVNS. The CDR3 covers 16 residues.

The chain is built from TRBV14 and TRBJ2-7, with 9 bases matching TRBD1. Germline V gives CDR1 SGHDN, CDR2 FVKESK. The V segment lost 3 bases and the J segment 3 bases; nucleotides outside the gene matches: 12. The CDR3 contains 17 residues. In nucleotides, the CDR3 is TGTGCCAGCAGCCATGCGACCGGACAGGGGATATTCTACGAGCAGTACTTC. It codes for CASSHATGQGIFYEQYF. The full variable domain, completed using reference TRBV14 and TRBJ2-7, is EAGVTQFPSHSVIEKGQTVTLRCDPISGHDNLYWYRRVMGKEIKFLLHFVKESKQDESGMPNNRFLAERTGGTYSTLKVQPAELEDSGVYFCASSHATGQGIFYEQYFGPGTRLTVT.

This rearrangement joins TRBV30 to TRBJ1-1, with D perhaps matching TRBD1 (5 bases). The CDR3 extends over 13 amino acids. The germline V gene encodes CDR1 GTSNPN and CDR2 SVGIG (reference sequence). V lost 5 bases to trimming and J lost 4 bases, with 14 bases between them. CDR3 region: CAWRMGGSTEAFF. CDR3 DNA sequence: TGTGCCTGGCGAATGGGGGGGAGCACTGAAGCTTTCTTT.

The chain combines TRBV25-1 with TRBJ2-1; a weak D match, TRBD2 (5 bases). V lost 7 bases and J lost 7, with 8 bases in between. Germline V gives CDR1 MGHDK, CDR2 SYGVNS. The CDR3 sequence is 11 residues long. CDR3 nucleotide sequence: TGTGCCAGCACCCCGGGGAATGAGCAGTTCTTC. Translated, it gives CASTPGNEQFF.

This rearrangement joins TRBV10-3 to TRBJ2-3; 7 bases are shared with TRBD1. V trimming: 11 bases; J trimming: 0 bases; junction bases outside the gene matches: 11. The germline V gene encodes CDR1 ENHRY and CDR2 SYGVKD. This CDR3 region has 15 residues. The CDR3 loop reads CASSGQGESTDTQYF. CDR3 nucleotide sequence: TGTGCCTCGAGTGGGCAGGGGGAAAGCACAGATACGCAGTATTTT.

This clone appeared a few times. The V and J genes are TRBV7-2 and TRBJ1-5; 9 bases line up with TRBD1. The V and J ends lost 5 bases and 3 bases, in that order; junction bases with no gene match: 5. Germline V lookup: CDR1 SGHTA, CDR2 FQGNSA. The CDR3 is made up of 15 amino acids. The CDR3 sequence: CASSDKQGANQPQHF. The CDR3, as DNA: TGTGCCAGCAGCGACAAACAGGGGGCCAATCAGCCCCAGCATTTT.

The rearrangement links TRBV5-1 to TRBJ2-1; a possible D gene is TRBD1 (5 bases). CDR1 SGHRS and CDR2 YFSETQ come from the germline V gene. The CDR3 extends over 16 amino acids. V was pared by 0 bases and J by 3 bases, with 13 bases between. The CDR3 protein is CASSLAGRVGYNEQFF. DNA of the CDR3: TGCGCCAGCAGCTTGGCCGGCAGGGTGGGCTACAATGAGCAGTTCTTC.

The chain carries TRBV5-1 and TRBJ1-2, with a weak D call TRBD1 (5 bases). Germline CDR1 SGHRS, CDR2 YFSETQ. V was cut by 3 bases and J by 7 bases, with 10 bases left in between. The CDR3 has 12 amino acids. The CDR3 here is CASSSGSGGYTF. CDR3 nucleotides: TGCGCCAGCAGCTCAGGGTCAGGTGGCTACACCTTC.

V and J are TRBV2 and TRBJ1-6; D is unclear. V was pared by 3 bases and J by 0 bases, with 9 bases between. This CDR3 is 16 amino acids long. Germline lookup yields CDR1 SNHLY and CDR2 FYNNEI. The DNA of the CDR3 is TGTGCCAGCAGTGACACATCACCCTCCTATAATTCACCCCTCCACTTT. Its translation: CASSDTSPSYNSPLHF.

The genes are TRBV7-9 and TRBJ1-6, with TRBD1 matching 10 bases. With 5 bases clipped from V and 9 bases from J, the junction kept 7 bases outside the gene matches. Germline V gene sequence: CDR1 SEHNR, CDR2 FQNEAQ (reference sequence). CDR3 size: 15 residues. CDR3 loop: CASSPEDRGCSPLHF. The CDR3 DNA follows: TGTGCCAGCAGCCCCGAGGACAGGGGGTGTTCACCCCTCCACTTT.